These 8 T cell receptor beta chains were sequenced from one sample in a study of T cell responses to AZD1222 COVID-19 vaccine. Sequenced by immunoSEQ multiplex PCR; TCRdb stores in-frame clones only, minus some. The table records about 99,000 clones, approximately 93% of them present only once. The input for sequencing was peripheral blood, taken on day 0 of AZD1222 vaccination. The receptors derive from an adult in good health.

This sequence joins TRBV20-1 and TRBJ2-2; D not resolved. The CDR3 consists of 11 residues. Germline V gene lookup returns CDR1 DFQATT and CDR2 SNEGSKA (reference sequence). The V gene lost 6 bases and the J gene lost 5 bases, with 7 bases spanning the gap. CDR3 coding DNA: TGCAGTGCAGAACAGACCGGGGAGCTGTTTTTT. It encodes CSAEQTGELFF.

This rearrangement joins TRBV6-5 to TRBJ1-5; a possible D gene is TRBD1 (5 bases). CDR3 length: 14 amino acids. The germline gives CDR1 MNHEY, CDR2 SVGAGI. The V gene lost 5 bases and the J gene lost 7 bases, with 15 bases spanning the gap. As DNA, the CDR3 is TGTGCCAGCAGTCCCCGGGGTAGGGGACAGCCCCAGCATTTT. This encodes CASSPRGRGQPQHF.

This chain joins TRBV9 and TRBJ2-2, with 8 nucleotides matching TRBD2. The CDR3 length is 16 residues. CDR1 and CDR2 from the germline V gene are SGDLS and YYNGEE. The trim removed 4 bases at V and 0 bases at J, leaving 5 bases unmatched. CDR3 nucleotide sequence: TGTGCCAGCAGCCCTCTAGCGGGCGCGAACACCGGGGAGCTGTTTTTT. It specifies CASSPLAGANTGELFF.

V gene TRBV7-3 combines with J gene TRBJ2-3; D ambiguous. Germline CDR1 is SGHTA and CDR2 is FQGTGA. V was pared by 2 bases and J by 2 bases, with 11 bases between. This CDR3 contains 15 residues. CDR3 in amino acids: CASSLGQTFTDTQYF. CDR3 bases: TGTGCCAGCAGCTTAGGGCAGACTTTCACAGATACGCAGTATTTT.

J is TRBJ2-2 and V is TRBV7-3; tentatively, D is TRBD1 or TRBD2 (5 bases each). With 5 bases removed from V and 0 bases from J, the gap between germline ends came to 10 bases. Germline values: CDR1 SGHTA, CDR2 FQGTGA. The CDR3 loop spans 15 amino acids. The CDR3 sequence: CASSLGPTNTGELFF. The CDR3 region has the DNA TGTGCCAGCAGCCTGGGACCAACGAACACCGGGGAGCTGTTTTTT.

This clone appeared once. V usage is TRBV30 and J usage is TRBJ1-4; D is perhaps TRBD1 (6 bases). Trimming shortened V by 3 bases and J by 10 bases, and 15 bases separated the two germline ends. CDR1 GTSNPN and CDR2 SVGIG come from the germline V gene (reference sequence). The CDR3 totals 13 residues. CDR3 region: CAWSFRGGGKLFF. The CDR3 bases are TGTGCCTGGAGCTTCAGGGGAGGGGGAAAACTGTTTTTT. Looking up the rest from reference TRBV30 and TRBJ1-4 gives the full variable domain: SQTIHQWPATLVQPVGSPLSLECTVEGTSNPNLYWYRQAAGRGLQLLFYSVGIGQISSEVPQNLSASRPQDRQFILSSKKLLLSDSGFYLCAWSFRGGGKLFFGSGTQLSVL.

V and J are TRBV28 and TRBJ2-7, with 11 positions matching TRBD2. Germline V gives CDR1 MDHEN, CDR2 SYDVKM. This CDR3 spans 19 amino acids. V gave up 6 bases and J gave up 4 bases; unmatched junction bases: 20. The CDR3 sequence: CASSQNWGKLAGVRYEQYF. DNA for the CDR3: TGTGCCAGCAGCCAAAATTGGGGAAAACTAGCGGGAGTAAGGTACGAGCAGTACTTC.

V is TRBV7-2 and J is TRBJ2-3, with 7 bases aligning to TRBD2. With V trimmed by 2 bases and J by 2 bases, 4 bases remained unmatched. Per the germline V gene, CDR1 is SGHTA and CDR2 is FQGNSA. The CDR3 consists of 15 residues. The CDR3 nucleotides are TGTGCCAGCAGCTTAAGCGGGACCCACACAGATACGCAGTATTTT. Translated, it gives CASSLSGTHTDTQYF.